This T cell receptor beta chain was sequenced for a study of identical twins. TCRdb re-called the 5' RACE reads with MiXCR, one entry per CDR3 protein. The sample holds approximately 490,000 distinct CDR3 sequences, 20% to 25% seen once. Study conclusions and caveats: Weaker excess twin sharing was seen among beta out-of-frame sequences.

This clonotype was counted only a few times. Its antigen remains unknown. These data were also filed under a second study, of yellow fever vaccine responses in identical twins.

Sequenced material: CD4+ T cells sorted from blood. The origin of this receptor is a woman aged 18-29 years in good health.

The CDR3 sequence: CASSQSGHLGSYEQYF. CDR3 nucleotide sequence: TGTGCCAGCAGCCAGTCTGGGCACCTGGGGTCTTACGAGCAGTACTTC. The chain recombines TRBV3-1 with TRBJ2-7; D is undetermined. V gave up 3 bases and J gave up 4 bases, with 19 bases separating them. The germline CDR1 and CDR2 sequences are LGHDT and YNNKEL (reference sequence). The CDR3 runs to 16 residues.